This T cell receptor beta chain was documented in a study of regulatory T cells in long-lasting Graves disease. In building TCR beta libraries, iRepertoire HTBI primers were used together with Arm-PCR of CDR3 regions. TCRdb re-called the multiplex PCR reads through MiXCR, storing one row per CDR3 protein. This repertoire shows about 660,000 distinct CDR3 sequences, about 30% found once; its top ten account for around 40%. For this clonotype: Its antigen is unknown.

The time point is: persistent/refractory GD, antithyroid drugs over 5 years with positive TRAb. PBMCs provided the RNA from which the TCR library was made. The CDR3 consists of 15 residues. Germline CDR1 is LNHDA and CDR2 is SQIVND (reference sequence). Trimming stripped 5 bases from V and 3 bases from J, with 15 bases between. The study, taken as a whole, reports: Possibly, too few samples lowered accuracy.

The sequencing used peripheral blood mononuclear cells (PBMCs), collected when the disease was refractory, from a patient treated with antithyroid drugs. The chain employs TRBV19 and TRBJ2-3; D may be TRBD1 (6 bases). This clonotype originated in a female donor with Graves disease. Here the CDR3 DNA reads TGTGCCAGTAGTCAGGGGTTATTAGGAACAGATACGCAGTATTTT. Translated: CASSQGLLGTDTQYF.